This paragraph covers one T cell receptor (beta chain) sequence. What it binds is unknown. This record belongs to a study of cytomegalovirus exposure and HLA in healthy donors. General study findings and limits: Among CMV-associated TCR beta chains, most appeared HLA-restricted in a later analysis. Available immune exposure information covered CMV serostatus only. Reports credit the classifier with highly specific, highly sensitive diagnosis of cytomegalovirus status. Associated with cytomegalovirus, according to the listing, were 150 to 200 TCR beta chains.

Trimming shortened V by 2 bases and J by 3 bases, and 8 bases separated the two germline ends. Germline-derived CDR1 and CDR2 are SEHNR and FQNEAQ (reference sequence). The CDR3 runs 14 residues. Both 60 Vbeta primers and 13 Jbeta primers went into the PCR. The repertoire was sequenced with immunoSEQ multiplex PCR; TCRdb's copy has only in-frame clones and lacks some. The sample lists 110,000 to 150,000 clones, about four fifths occurring once. The clonotype was recovered from a man aged 25 to 45 in good health and CMV-seronegative. V usage is TRBV7-9 and J usage is TRBJ1-5; unclear D gene. The sequenced sample was PBMCs. CDR3 amino acids: CASSLMDSNQPQHF. Here the CDR3 DNA reads TGTGCCAGCAGCTTAATGGACTCCAATCAGCCCCAGCATTTT.